The 8 T cell receptor beta chains given below trace back to one sample, sequenced in a study of metastatic and nonmetastatic thyroid tumors. TCRdb re-called the PCR reads via MiXCR. The sample yields about 20,000 clones, 24% seen once. Thyroid surgery was preceded by no treatment in any patient. Sequenced sample: tumor tissue. The receptors here all came from a female donor with papillary thyroid cancer or a benign thyroid nodule (not recorded which). Some clones in this sample may be carry-over from other donors' samples.

This clone was counted ten times or more. The chain couples TRBV2 to TRBJ2-2; perhaps TRBD2 as D (5 bases). Trimming stripped 4 bases from V and 14 bases from J, with 17 bases between. The CDR3 runs 13 residues. CDR1 is SNHLY and CDR2 is FYNNEI in the germline V gene. This CDR3 reads CASSVGLYGVLFF. The CDR3 DNA sequence: TGTGCCAGCAGTGTAGGGCTATACGGGGTCCTGTTTTTT.

This clone was detected ten times or more. The chain links TRBV2 to TRBJ2-4, with 12 bases aligning to TRBD2. V shed 6 bases and J 0 bases; nucleotides not matched to a gene: 6. From germline, CDR1 is SNHLY and CDR2 FYNNEI. This CDR3 is built from 17 residues. The CDR3 nucleotides read TGTGCCAGCAGCCTTCGGACTAGCGGGGTAGCCAAAAACATTCAGTACTTC. Protein sequence: CASSLRTSGVAKNIQYF. The variable domain in full, with the rest retrieved from reference TRBV2 and TRBJ2-4, is EPEVTQTPSHQVTQMGQEVILRCVPISNHLYFYWYRQILGQKVEFLVSFYNNEISEKSEIFDDQFSVERPDGSNFTLKIRSTKLEDSAMYFCASSLRTSGVAKNIQYFGAGTRLSVL.

At least ten counts were recorded for this clone. At one of its ends the junction is not consistent with the germline gene, which may arise from a read error. This chain joins TRBV6-4 and TRBJ2-1; possible D gene TRBD2, 6 bases. There are 16 residues in the CDR3. The germline V gene has CDR1 MRHNA and CDR2 SNTAGT. Written as DNA, the CDR3 is TGTACCAGCAGTCGTCTAGCGAGCAGCTCCTACAATGAGCAGTTCTTC. Amino acid sequence: CTSSRLASSSYNEQFF.

The table lists this clone with a few counts. For the CDR3, the DNA is TGTGCCAGTGCTAGCGGGAAGTGGAGTACGCAGTATTTT. Translating gives CASASGKWSTQYF. The V gene is TRBV28, the J gene TRBJ2-3; TRBD2 agrees at 9 bases. The CDR3 runs 13 residues. V shed 9 bases, J shed 8 bases, and the junction held 9 bases outside the gene matches. The germline gives CDR1 MDHEN, CDR2 SYDVKM.

This clone is classed as medium-sized. Different DNA sequences within this sample yield the same CDR3. This chain joins TRBV4-3 and TRBJ2-7; 9 bases map to TRBD2. Trimming removed 3 bases from V and 7 bases from J; junction bases left unmatched: 13. The CDR3 length is 16 residues. Germline V CDR1 and CDR2: LGHNA, YSLEER. CDR3 in amino acids: CASSQDSGGLPGEQYF. The CDR3 DNA follows: TGCGCCAGCAGCCAGGATAGCGGGGGACTGCCGGGGGAGCAGTACTTC.

This clone is deemed medium-sized (0.01 to 0.1%). The chain uses TRBV7-2 and TRBJ2-1, with 10 positions matching TRBD2. The CDR3 runs to 14 residues. V lost 9 bases to trimming and J lost 8 bases; unmatched junction nucleotides: 10. Per germline, CDR1 SGHTA and CDR2 FQGNSA. The chain's CDR3 is CASTKREGLYEQFF. The CDR3 DNA follows: TGTGCCAGTACTAAGCGGGAGGGCCTCTATGAGCAGTTCTTC.

This clone was seen at least ten times. V gene TRBV6-5 combines with J gene TRBJ1-2; 10 bases match TRBD1. V lost 3 bases to trimming and J lost 4 bases; unmatched junction nucleotides: 5. The CDR3 sequence is 15 residues long. Germline values: CDR1 MNHEY, CDR2 SVGAGI. The CDR3 DNA is TGTGCCAGCAGTTATGGGGGACAGGGGAGCTATGGCTACACCTTC. This sequence encodes CASSYGGQGSYGYTF.

The chain is built from TRBV9 and TRBJ2-1; 10 bases fit TRBD2. Trimming at V came to 0 bases and at J to 9 bases, leaving 6 bases not matched to a gene. The CDR3 extends over 15 amino acids. Germline values: CDR1 SGDLS, CDR2 YYNGEE. The CDR3 region is CASSVEIAGGGEQFF. The CDR3 bases are TGTGCCAGCAGCGTAGAAATAGCGGGAGGTGGTGAGCAGTTCTTC.